A selection of T cell receptor beta chains follows, all from one sample in a study of shared clonotypes between healthy human individuals. The protocol was immunoSEQ multiplex PCR, while the TCRdb copy is restricted to in-frame clones and leaves out a portion. The sample has more than 450,000 clones, around 79% seen once. The sample taken for sequencing was PBMCs. The receptors derive from a woman in her 40s in good health. Some clones in this sample may be carry-over from other donors' samples. CDR3s leave out the opening cysteine and the closing phenylalanine or tryptophan. The order of the fields is V gene, J gene, CDR3 protein.

v_gene: TRBV7-9; j_gene: TRBJ2-7; CDR3aa: ASSLDTGGGEQY
v_gene: TRBV5-4; j_gene: TRBJ1-2; CDR3aa: ASSTGTEYGYT
v_gene: TRBV30; j_gene: TRBJ2-3; CDR3aa: AWRLAGDTQY
v_gene: TRBV5-6; j_gene: TRBJ2-7; CDR3aa: ASSWRDGTYEQY
v_gene: TRBV27; j_gene: TRBJ2-1; CDR3aa: ASSFNLPGPQF
v_gene: TRBV7-2; j_gene: TRBJ2-7; CDR3aa: ASSLRGSRIEQY
v_gene: TRBV5-1; j_gene: TRBJ2-5; CDR3aa: ASSWASPYETQY
v_gene: TRBV30; j_gene: TRBJ1-2; CDR3aa: AWSAYRPGNYGYT
v_gene: TRBV6-8; j_gene: TRBJ1-2; CDR3aa: ASKWVEGGYT
v_gene: TRBV21-1; j_gene: TRBJ1-5; CDR3aa: ASSKGEH
v_gene: TRBV7-8; j_gene: TRBJ1-4; CDR3aa: ASREAWGEKLF
v_gene: TRBV19; j_gene: TRBJ2-2; CDR3aa: ATRTIGELF
v_gene: TRBV9; j_gene: TRBJ1-1; CDR3aa: ASSPKSLSTEAF
v_gene: TRBV14; j_gene: TRBJ2-7; CDR3aa: ASSQDRGNRREQY
v_gene: TRBV7-3; j_gene: TRBJ2-1; CDR3aa: ASSLIGLSSYNEQF
v_gene: TRBV27; j_gene: TRBJ2-1; CDR3aa: ASSLSSGGNEQF
v_gene: TRBV6-1; j_gene: TRBJ1-2; CDR3aa: ASRWTGGDYGYT
v_gene: TRBV28; j_gene: TRBJ1-1; CDR3aa: ASRPNQNTEAF
v_gene: TRBV19; j_gene: TRBJ1-1; CDR3aa: ASSITGLATEAF
v_gene: TRBV2; j_gene: TRBJ2-7; CDR3aa: ASQVEAGSYEQY
v_gene: TRBV7-8; j_gene: TRBJ2-7; CDR3aa: ASSPTGSPYEQY
v_gene: TRBV28; j_gene: TRBJ1-3; CDR3aa: ASKLGVSGNTIY
v_gene: TRBV5-4; j_gene: TRBJ2-5; CDR3aa: ASSFGPKETQY
v_gene: TRBV4-2; j_gene: TRBJ1-1; CDR3aa: ASSQDRGVGEAF
v_gene: TRBV5-1; j_gene: TRBJ1-2; CDR3aa: ASSLGGIYGYT
v_gene: TRBV4-2; j_gene: TRBJ1-3; CDR3aa: ASSLVSSGNTIY
v_gene: TRBV7-9; j_gene: TRBJ2-3; CDR3aa: ASSFSGSTDTQY
v_gene: TRBV6-5; j_gene: TRBJ1-4; CDR3aa: ASSRTGREKLF
v_gene: TRBV5-6; j_gene: TRBJ2-1; CDR3aa: ASSRQGITTKIYNEQF
v_gene: TRBV7-2; j_gene: TRBJ2-1; CDR3aa: ASSPRSSYNEQF
v_gene: TRBV7-8; j_gene: TRBJ1-2; CDR3aa: ASSLDRTDGYT
v_gene: TRBV28; j_gene: TRBJ1-4; CDR3aa: ASTKTATNEKLF
v_gene: TRBV29-1; j_gene: TRBJ1-1; CDR3aa: SVAGGGTEAF
v_gene: TRBV5-1; j_gene: TRBJ2-7; CDR3aa: ASSPFPSSYEQY
v_gene: TRBV28; j_gene: TRBJ1-2; CDR3aa: ASSEGAEVLYYGYT
v_gene: TRBV13; j_gene: TRBJ1-4; CDR3aa: ASSSLNEKLF
v_gene: TRBV7-2; j_gene: TRBJ1-2; CDR3aa: ASRSTLTYGYT
v_gene: TRBV4-1; j_gene: TRBJ1-1; CDR3aa: ASSRGQGNNEAF
v_gene: TRBV5-1; j_gene: TRBJ2-1; CDR3aa: ASSSERQGGNNEQF
v_gene: TRBV7-9; j_gene: TRBJ2-5; CDR3aa: ASSFTGETQY
v_gene: TRBV18; j_gene: TRBJ1-1; CDR3aa: ASSPPIGGRTEAF
v_gene: TRBV5-4; j_gene: TRBJ2-7; CDR3aa: ASSLTGTGTYEQY
v_gene: TRBV5-1; j_gene: TRBJ2-7; CDR3aa: ASSLASGGDYYEQY